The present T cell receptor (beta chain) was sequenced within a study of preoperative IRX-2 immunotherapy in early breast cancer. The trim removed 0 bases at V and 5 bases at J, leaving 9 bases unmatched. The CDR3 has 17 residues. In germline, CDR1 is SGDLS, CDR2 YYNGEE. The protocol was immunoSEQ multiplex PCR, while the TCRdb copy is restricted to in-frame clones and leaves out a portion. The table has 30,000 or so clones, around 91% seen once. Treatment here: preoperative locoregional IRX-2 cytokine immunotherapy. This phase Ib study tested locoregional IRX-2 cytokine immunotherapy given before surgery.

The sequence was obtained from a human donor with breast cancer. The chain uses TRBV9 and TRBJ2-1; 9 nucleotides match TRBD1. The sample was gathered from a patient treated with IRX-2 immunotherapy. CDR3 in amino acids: CASSVELRDRVHNEQFF. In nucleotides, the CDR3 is TGTGCCAGCAGCGTAGAACTCCGGGACAGGGTACACAATGAGCAGTTCTTC.